This T cell receptor beta chain was documented in a study of blood T cell repertoires in COVID-19. The V gene's germline CDR1 is MGHRA and CDR2 YSYEKL. The V and J ends lost 1 base and 12 bases respectively, with 9 bases between them. The CDR3 is 12 residues long. This table comes from immunoSEQ multiplex PCR, and its TCRdb copy is limited to in-frame clones, with some not included. Counted here are about 150,000 clones, roughly nine tenths occurring once; the ten biggest clones make up about 15%. The gene calls are TRBV4-1 and TRBJ1-4; the D is unclear. Sample: peripheral blood. The source of this sequence is a woman between 40 and 50 years old with acute or convalescent COVID-19. Written as DNA, the CDR3 is TGCGCCAGCAGCCAAGCGGGTGGCCAACTGTTTTTT. The encoded protein is CASSQAGGQLFF.